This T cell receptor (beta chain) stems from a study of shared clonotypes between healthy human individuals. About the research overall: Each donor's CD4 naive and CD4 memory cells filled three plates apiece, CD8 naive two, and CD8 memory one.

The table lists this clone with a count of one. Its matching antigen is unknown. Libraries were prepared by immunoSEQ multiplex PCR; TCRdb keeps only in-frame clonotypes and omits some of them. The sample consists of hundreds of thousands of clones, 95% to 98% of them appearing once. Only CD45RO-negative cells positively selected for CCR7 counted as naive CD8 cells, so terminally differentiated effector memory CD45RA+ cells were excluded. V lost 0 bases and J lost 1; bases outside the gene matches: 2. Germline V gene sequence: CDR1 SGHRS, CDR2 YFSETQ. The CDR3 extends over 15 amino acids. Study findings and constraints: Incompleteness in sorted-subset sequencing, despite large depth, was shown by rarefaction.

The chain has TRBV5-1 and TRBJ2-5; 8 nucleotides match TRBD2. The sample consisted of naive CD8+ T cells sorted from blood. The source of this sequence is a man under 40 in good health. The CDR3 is CASSLAGGTQETQYF. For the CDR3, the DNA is TGCGCCAGCAGCTTGGCGGGAGGGACCCAAGAGACCCAGTACTTC.